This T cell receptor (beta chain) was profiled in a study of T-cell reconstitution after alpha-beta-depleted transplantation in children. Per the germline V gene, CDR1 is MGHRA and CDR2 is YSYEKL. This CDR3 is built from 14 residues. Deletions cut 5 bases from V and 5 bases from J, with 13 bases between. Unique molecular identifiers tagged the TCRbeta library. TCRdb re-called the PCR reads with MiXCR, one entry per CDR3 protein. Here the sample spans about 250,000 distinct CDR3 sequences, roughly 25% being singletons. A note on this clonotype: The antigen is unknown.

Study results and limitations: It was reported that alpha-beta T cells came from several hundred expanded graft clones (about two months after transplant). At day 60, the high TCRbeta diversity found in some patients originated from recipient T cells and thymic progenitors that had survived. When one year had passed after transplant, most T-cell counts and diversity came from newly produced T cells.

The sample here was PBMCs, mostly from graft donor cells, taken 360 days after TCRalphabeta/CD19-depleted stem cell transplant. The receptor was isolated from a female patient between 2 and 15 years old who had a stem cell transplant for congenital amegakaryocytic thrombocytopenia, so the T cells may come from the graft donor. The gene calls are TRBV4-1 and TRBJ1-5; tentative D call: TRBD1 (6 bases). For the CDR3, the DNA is TGCGCCAGCAGCGTTCTGACAGGATATCAGCCCCAGCATTTT. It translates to CASSVLTGYQPQHF.